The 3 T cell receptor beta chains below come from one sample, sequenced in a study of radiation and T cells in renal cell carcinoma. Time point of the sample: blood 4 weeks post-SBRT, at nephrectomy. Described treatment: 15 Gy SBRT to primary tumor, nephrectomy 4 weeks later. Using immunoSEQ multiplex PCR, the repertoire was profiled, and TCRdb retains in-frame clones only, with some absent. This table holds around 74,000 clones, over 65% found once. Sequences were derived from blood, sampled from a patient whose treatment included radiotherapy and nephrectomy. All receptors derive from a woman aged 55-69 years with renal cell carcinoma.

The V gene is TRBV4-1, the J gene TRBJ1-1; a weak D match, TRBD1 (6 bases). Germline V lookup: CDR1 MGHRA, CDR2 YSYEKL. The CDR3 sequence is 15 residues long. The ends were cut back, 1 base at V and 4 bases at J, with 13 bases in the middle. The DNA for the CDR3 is TGCGCCAGCAGCCAAGTTCATCAAGGGGGCACTGAAGCTTTCTTT. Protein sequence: CASSQVHQGGTEAFF.

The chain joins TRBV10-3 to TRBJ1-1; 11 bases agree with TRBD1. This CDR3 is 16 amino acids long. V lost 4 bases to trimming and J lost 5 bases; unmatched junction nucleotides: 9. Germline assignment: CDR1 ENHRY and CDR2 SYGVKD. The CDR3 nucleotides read TGTGCCATCAGTGCGGGACAGGGGGGGATGAGGACTGAAGCTTTCTTT. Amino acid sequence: CAISAGQGGMRTEAFF.

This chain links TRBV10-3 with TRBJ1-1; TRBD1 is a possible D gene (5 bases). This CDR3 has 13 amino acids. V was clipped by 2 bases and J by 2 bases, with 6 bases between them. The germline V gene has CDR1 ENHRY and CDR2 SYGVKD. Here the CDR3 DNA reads TGTGCCATCAGTGAGGGGGACAACACTGAAGCTTTCTTT. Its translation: CAISEGDNTEAFF.